These 13 T cell receptor beta chains came from one sample sequenced in a study of T-cell memory formation after mild COVID-19. Using its own MiXCR run on the 5' RACE reads, TCRdb lists one record per CDR3 protein. The sample carries around 530,000 distinct CDR3 sequences, 20% to 25% recorded once. The source material was PBMCs or a T cell subset sorted from them (not recorded which). The receptors were sampled from an adult woman who had mild COVID-19 (a few samples of this study predate the infection). Cell type and time point are not known.

The CDR3 DNA is TGTGCCTGGAGTGTAGTCGTCTCGACCTATGGCTACACCTTC. This translates into CAWSVVVSTYGYTF. The chain uses TRBV30 and TRBJ1-2; D gene unclear. The V gene's germline CDR1 is GTSNPN and CDR2 SVGIG (reference sequence). V lost 0 bases to trimming and J lost 4 bases, with 12 bases between them. This CDR3 comprises 14 residues.

This clonotype has more than one count but fewer than ten. The chain carries TRBV10-3 and TRBJ1-6; weak D call: TRBD1 (5 bases). Trimming took off 11 bases at V and 8 bases at J, with 16 bases between the two ends. CDR3 size: 13 residues. The germline gives CDR1 ENHRY, CDR2 SYGVKD. The CDR3 sequence is CALGQASDSPLHF. The CDR3 DNA reads TGTGCCCTCGGACAAGCCTCGGATTCACCCCTCCACTTT.

The chain is built from TRBV19 and TRBJ1-1, with D uncertain. Germline CDR1 reads LNHDA; CDR2 reads SQIVND (reference sequence). V was shortened by 7 bases and J by 5 bases, with 14 bases between the two germline ends. This CDR3 spans 13 amino acids. The CDR3: CASTHWTGTEAFF. CDR3 sequence (DNA): TGTGCCAGTACCCATTGGACGGGGACTGAAGCTTTCTTT.

This clonotype was seen only a few times. CDR3 amino acids: CASSPVGGLGEKLFF. The CDR3 bases are TGCGCCAGCAGCCCAGTAGGGGGGTTGGGTGAAAAACTGTTTTTT. This chain links TRBV4-1 with TRBJ1-4, with D maybe TRBD1 (6 bases). This CDR3 is built from 15 residues. Looked up from germline, CDR1 is MGHRA and CDR2 is YSYEKL. Deletions cut 4 bases from V and 7 bases from J, with 16 bases between.

Only a few counts were recorded for this clonotype. This chain connects TRBV24-1 to TRBJ2-2, with a tentative D call TRBD1 (7 bases). CDR1 and CDR2 (germline): KGHDR, SFDVKD. CDR3 length: 16 residues. V was clipped by 3 bases and J by 2 bases, with 12 bases between them. CDR3 region: CATSDRRGLNTGELFF. The CDR3 DNA follows: TGTGCCACCAGTGATCGGAGGGGGCTCAACACCGGGGAGCTGTTTTTT.

This clonotype was counted a few times. The chain couples TRBV6-1 to TRBJ2-1; D may be TRBD1 (7 bases). CDR1 is MNHNS, CDR2 SASEGT, per germline. V was shortened by 1 base and J by 1 base, with 11 bases between the two germline ends. This CDR3 is 16 amino acids long. Here the CDR3 reads CASSEVAGGSYNEQFF. The CDR3 DNA reads TGTGCCAGCAGTGAAGTGGCAGGGGGGTCCTACAATGAGCAGTTCTTC.

This rearrangement joins TRBV4-2 to TRBJ2-3, with D tentatively TRBD2 (6 bases). Germline values: CDR1 LGHNA, CDR2 YNFKEQ. Trimming cost V 0 bases and J 1 base, with 8 bases left between them. This CDR3 is 15 amino acids long. CDR3 protein: CASSQDWEGTDTQYF. CDR3 nucleotides: TGTGCCAGCAGCCAAGATTGGGAGGGCACAGATACGCAGTATTTT.

This clonotype was recorded a few times. The chain couples TRBV18 to TRBJ1-6; D may be TRBD1 (6 bases). CDR1 and CDR2 (germline): KGHSH, LQKENI. CDR3 length: 16 amino acids. Trimming removed 5 bases at V and 7 bases at J, with 18 bases between. CDR3 sequence (DNA): TGTGCCAGCTCATTACAGGGTACGTCCGGCAATTCACCCCTCCACTTT. Translated: CASSLQGTSGNSPLHF.

This clonotype showed up just a few times. This chain links TRBV6-2 or TRBV6-3 with TRBJ2-7; D ambiguous. Deletions cut 7 bases from V and 0 bases from J, with 10 bases between. Germline lookup yields CDR1 MNHEY and CDR2 SVGEGT. This CDR3 has 13 residues. As DNA, the CDR3 is TGTGCCAGCAACCGGCTGAGCTCCTACGAGCAGTACTTC. Amino acid sequence: CASNRLSSYEQYF.

This clonotype was observed a few times. V usage is TRBV7-9 and J usage is TRBJ2-7; D is perhaps TRBD1 (7 bases). Germline V gene sequence: CDR1 SEHNR, CDR2 FQNEAQ (reference sequence). The ends were cut back, 7 bases at V and 6 bases at J, with 16 bases in the middle. This CDR3 has 13 residues. The CDR3: CASTRGARGEQYF. As DNA, the CDR3 is TGTGCCAGCACCAGGGGGGCTCGGGGCGAGCAGTACTTC. Variable domain in full (rest from reference TRBV7-9 and TRBJ2-7): DTGVSQNPRHKITKRGQNVTFRCDPISEHNRLYWYRQTLGQGPEFLTYFQNEAQLEKSRLLSDRFSAERPKGSFSTLEIQRTEQGDSAMYLCASTRGARGEQYFGPGTRLTVT.

The chain links TRBV7-2 to TRBJ1-4; D may be TRBD1 (5 bases). Germline CDR1 reads SGHTA; CDR2 reads FQGNSA. There are 12 residues in the CDR3. Trimming cost V 2 bases and J 11 bases, with 9 bases left between them. CDR3 protein: CASSLFGAKLFF. For the CDR3, the DNA is TGTGCCAGCAGCTTATTTGGGGCGAAACTGTTTTTT.

The rearrangement uses TRBV6-5 and TRBJ1-1, with D unresolved. Germline lookup yields CDR1 MNHEY and CDR2 SVGAGI. Between the trimmed V and J ends, which lost 2 bases and 6 bases, there was a span of 13 bases. The CDR3 is 14 amino acids. CDR3 bases: TGTGCCAGCAGTTACACCAGAAGCGGGGCTGAAGCTTTCTTT. It codes for CASSYTRSGAEAFF.

This clonotype showed up just once. The J gene is TRBJ2-7, the V gene TRBV24-1; 8 nucleotides agree with TRBD1. This CDR3 contains 13 residues. CDR1 KGHDR and CDR2 SFDVKD come from the germline V gene. The ends lost 4 bases at V and 5 bases at J; junction bases unmatched: 3. CDR3 residues: CATSDRGHDEQYF. The CDR3 region has the DNA TGTGCCACCAGTGACAGGGGGCACGACGAGCAGTACTTC.